This T cell receptor (beta chain) appears in the sequencing data of a study of cytomegalovirus exposure and HLA in healthy donors. Study at large: About 80 million unique TCRs from HLA-typed donors were held in an early data release. Study results and limitations: Based on reports, TCR beta sequences accurately predicted HLA-A and HLA-B alleles for most subjects. As confirmed in vitro, a few CMV-associated chains were specific for CMV antigens.

Germline assignment: CDR1 SEHNR and CDR2 FQNEAQ (reference sequence). The CDR3 is 15 amino acids. The V end was cut by 5 bases, the J end by 5 bases, with 16 bases between. Amplification used 60 Vbeta primers and 13 Jbeta primers. Sequencing was performed with immunoSEQ multiplex PCR; in TCRdb, only in-frame clones are kept and a portion is missing. This table holds about 110,000 clones, roughly four fifths found once. Notes on this clone: Its specificity is unknown.

Source material: PBMCs. The chain joins TRBV7-9 to TRBJ2-1; D possibly corresponds to TRBD1 (6 bases). The receptor was derived from a woman aged 25 to 45 in good health and CMV-seronegative. CDR3 in DNA: TGTGCCAGCAGCGAGTACAACAGGGCCAACAATGAGCAGTTCTTC. Amino acid sequence: CASSEYNRANNEQFF. The full variable domain, its missing parts supplied by reference TRBV7-9 and TRBJ2-1, is DTGVSQNPRHKITKRGQNVTFRCDPISEHNRLYWYRQTLGQGPEFLTYFQNEAQLEKSRLLSDRFSAERPKGSFSTLEIQRTEQGDSAMYLCASSEYNRANNEQFFGPGTRLTVL.